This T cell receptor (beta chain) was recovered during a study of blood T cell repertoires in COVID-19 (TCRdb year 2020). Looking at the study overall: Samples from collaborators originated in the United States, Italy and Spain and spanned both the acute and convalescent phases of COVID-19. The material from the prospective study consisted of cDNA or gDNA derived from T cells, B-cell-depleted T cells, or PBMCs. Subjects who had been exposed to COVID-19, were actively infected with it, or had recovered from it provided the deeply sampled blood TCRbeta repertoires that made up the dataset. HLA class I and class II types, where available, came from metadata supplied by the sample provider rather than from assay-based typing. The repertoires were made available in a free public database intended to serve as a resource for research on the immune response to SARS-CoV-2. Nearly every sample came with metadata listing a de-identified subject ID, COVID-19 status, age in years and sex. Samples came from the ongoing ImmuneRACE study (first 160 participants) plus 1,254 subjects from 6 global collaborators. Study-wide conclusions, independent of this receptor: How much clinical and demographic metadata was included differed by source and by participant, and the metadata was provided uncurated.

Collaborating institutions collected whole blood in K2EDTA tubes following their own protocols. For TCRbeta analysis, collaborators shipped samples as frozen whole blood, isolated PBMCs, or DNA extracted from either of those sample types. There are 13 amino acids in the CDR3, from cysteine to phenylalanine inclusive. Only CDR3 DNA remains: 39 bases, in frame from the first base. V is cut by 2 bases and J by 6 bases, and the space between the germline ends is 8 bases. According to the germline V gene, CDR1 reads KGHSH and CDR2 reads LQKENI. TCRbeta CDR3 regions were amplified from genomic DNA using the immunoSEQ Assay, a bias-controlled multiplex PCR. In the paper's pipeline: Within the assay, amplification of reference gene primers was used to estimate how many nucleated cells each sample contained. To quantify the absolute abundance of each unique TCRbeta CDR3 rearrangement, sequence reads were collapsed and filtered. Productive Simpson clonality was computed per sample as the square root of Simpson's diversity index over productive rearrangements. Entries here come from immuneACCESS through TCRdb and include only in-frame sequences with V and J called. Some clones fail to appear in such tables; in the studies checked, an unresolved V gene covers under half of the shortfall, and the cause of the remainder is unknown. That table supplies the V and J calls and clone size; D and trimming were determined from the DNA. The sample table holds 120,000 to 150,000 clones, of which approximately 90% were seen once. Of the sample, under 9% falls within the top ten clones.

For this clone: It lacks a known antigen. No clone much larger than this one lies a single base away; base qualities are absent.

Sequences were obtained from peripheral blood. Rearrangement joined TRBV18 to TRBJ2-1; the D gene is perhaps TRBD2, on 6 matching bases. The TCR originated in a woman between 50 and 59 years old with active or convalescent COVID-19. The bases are TGTGCCAGCTCACCAGCGGGGTTCAATGAGCAGTTCTTC. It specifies CASSPAGFNEQFF.